This TCR beta chain is from a study of cytomegalovirus exposure and HLA in healthy donors. The PCR used 60 Vbeta and 13 Jbeta primers. The method was immunoSEQ multiplex PCR; TCRdb's version includes in-frame clones alone and lacks a portion of them. The sample lists some 190,000 clones, 65% to 75% occurring once. In this sample, this clone turned up once. Trimming took off 3 bases at V and 5 bases at J, with 14 bases between the two ends. Germline assignment: CDR1 LNHDA and CDR2 SQIVND (reference sequence). The CDR3 runs to 15 residues. Specimen: PBMCs. The chain couples TRBV19 to TRBJ1-5; D unclear. The receptor was isolated from a man between 25 and 39 years old in good health and CMV-seropositive. This CDR3 is CASSIRRGRDQPQHF. CDR3 nucleotide sequence: TGTGCCAGTAGTATTCGGCGCGGGAGGGATCAGCCCCAGCATTTT.